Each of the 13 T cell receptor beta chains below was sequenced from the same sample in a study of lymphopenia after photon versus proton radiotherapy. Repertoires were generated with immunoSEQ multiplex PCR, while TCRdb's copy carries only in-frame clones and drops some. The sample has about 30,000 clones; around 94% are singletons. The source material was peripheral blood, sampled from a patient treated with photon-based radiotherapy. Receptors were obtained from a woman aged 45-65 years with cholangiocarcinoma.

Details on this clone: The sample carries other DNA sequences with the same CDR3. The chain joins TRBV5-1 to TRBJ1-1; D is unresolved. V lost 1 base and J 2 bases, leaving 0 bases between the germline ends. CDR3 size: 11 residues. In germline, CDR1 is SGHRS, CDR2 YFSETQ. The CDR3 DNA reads TGCGCCAGCAGCTTGAACACTGAAGCTTTCTTT. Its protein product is CASSLNTEAFF.

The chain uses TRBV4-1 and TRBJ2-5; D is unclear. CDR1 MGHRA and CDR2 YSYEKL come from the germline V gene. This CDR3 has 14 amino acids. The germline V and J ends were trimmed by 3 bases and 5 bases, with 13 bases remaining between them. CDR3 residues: CASSHLRVSETQYF. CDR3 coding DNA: TGCGCCAGCAGCCACCTTAGGGTGTCGGAGACCCAGTACTTC.

Written as DNA, the CDR3 is TGCGCCAGCAGCTTGGAGAGACAGGGGACAGATACGCAGTATTTT. It is translated as CASSLERQGTDTQYF. The chain combines TRBV5-1 with TRBJ2-3, with TRBD1 matching 8 bases. From germline, CDR1 is SGHRS and CDR2 YFSETQ. The CDR3 is made up of 15 amino acids. V gave up 0 bases and J gave up 3 bases; unmatched junction bases: 3.

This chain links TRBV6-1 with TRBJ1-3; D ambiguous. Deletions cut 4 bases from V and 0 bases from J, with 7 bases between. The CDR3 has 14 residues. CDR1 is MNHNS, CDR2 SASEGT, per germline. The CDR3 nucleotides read TGTGCCAGCAGTGCCGGCCTCTCTGGAAACACCATATATTTT. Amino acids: CASSAGLSGNTIYF.

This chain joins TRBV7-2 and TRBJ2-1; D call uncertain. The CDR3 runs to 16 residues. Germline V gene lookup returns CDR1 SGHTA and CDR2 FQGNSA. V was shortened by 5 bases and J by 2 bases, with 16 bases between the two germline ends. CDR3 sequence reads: CASSLTRYTTYNEQFF. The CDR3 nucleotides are TGTGCCAGCAGCCTAACCCGGTACACGACCTACAATGAGCAGTTCTTC.

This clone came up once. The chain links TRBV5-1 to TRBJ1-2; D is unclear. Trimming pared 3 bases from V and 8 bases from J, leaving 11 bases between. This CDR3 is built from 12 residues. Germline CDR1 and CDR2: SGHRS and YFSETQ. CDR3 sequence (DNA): TGCGCCAGCAGCTGGGGAAGAGGCGGCTACACCTTC. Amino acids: CASSWGRGGYTF.

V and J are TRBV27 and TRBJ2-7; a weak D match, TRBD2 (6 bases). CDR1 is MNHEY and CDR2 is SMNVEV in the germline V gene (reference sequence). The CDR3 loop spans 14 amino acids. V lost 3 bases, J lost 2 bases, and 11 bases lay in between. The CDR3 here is CASSFAGRTYEQYF. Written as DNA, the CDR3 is TGTGCCAGCAGTTTTGCGGGACGGACCTACGAGCAGTACTTC.

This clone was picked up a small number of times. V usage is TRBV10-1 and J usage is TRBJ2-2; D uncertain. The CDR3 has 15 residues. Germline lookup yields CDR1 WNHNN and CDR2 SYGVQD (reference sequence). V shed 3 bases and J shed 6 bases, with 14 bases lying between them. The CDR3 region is CASSDPSSGPGELFF. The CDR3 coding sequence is TGCGCCAGCAGTGATCCCTCGAGTGGGCCCGGGGAGCTGTTTTTT.

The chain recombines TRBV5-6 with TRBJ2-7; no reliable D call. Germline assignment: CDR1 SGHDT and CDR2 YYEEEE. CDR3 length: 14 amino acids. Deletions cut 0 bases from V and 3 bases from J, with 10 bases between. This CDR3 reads CASSLDSHGYEQYF. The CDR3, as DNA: TGTGCCAGCAGCTTGGACAGTCATGGCTACGAGCAGTACTTC.

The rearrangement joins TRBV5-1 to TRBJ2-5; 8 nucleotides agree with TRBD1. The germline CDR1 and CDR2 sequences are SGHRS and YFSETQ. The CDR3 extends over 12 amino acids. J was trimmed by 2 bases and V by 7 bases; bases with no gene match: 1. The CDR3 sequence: CASGQGQETQYF. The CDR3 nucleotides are TGCGCCAGCGGACAGGGTCAAGAGACCCAGTACTTC.

CDR3 in DNA: TGTGCCAGCAGCCCCGGGACAGGAAGGACCGGCTCTGGAAACACCATATATTTT. Residues: CASSPGTGRTGSGNTIYF. The rearrangement uses TRBV5-4 and TRBJ1-3, with 8 bases that match TRBD1. The V and J ends lost 4 bases and 0 bases, in that order; junction bases with no gene match: 12. This CDR3 is built from 18 residues. The V gene's germline CDR1 is SGHNT and CDR2 YYREEE (reference sequence).

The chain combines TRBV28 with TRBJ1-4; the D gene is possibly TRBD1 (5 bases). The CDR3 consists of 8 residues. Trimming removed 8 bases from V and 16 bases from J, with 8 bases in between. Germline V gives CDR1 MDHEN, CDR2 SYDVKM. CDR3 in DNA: TGTGCCAGCGGAACAGGGTTTTTT. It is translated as CASGTGFF. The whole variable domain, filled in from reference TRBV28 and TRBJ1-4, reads DVKVTQSSRYLVKRTGEKVFLECVQDMDHENMFWYRQDPGLGLRLIYFSYDVKMKEKGDIPEGYSVSREKKERFSLILESASTNQTSMYLCASGTGFFGSGTQLSVL.

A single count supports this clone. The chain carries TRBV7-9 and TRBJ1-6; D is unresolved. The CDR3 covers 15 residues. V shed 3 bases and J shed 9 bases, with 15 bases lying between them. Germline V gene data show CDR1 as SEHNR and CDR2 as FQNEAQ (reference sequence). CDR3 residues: CASSFDNIKGSPLHF. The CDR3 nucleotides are TGTGCCAGCAGCTTCGACAATATAAAGGGTTCACCCCTCCACTTT.